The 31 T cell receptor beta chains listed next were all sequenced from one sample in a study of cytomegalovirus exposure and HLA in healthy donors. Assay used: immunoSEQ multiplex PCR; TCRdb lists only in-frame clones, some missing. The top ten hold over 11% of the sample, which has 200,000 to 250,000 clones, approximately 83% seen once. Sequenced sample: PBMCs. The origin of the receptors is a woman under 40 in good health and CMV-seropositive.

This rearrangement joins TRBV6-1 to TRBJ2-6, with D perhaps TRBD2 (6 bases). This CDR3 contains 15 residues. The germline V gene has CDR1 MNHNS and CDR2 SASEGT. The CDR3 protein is CAVPGLNSGANVLTF. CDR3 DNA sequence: TGTGCAGTTCCGGGACTCAACTCTGGGGCCAACGTCCTGACTTTC.

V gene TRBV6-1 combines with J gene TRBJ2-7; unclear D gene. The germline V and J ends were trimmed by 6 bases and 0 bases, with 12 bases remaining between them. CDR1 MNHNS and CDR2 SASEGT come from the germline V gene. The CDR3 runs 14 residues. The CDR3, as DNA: TGTGCCAGCAGGGGTATGGAGAGCTCCTACGAGCAGTACTTC. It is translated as CASRGMESSYEQYF.

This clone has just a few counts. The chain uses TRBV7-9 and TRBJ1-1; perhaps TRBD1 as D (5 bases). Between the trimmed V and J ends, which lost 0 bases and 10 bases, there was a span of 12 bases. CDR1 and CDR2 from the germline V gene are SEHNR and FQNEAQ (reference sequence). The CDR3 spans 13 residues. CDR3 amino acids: CASSLAGQGPAFF. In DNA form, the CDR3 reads TGTGCCAGCAGCTTAGCTGGGCAGGGACCAGCTTTCTTT.

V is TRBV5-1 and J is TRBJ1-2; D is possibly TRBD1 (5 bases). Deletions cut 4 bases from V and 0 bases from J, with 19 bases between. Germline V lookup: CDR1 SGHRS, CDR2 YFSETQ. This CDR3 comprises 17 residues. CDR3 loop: CASSPPGTSVPNYGYTF. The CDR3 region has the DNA TGCGCCAGCAGCCCTCCCGGGACTTCAGTTCCTAACTATGGCTACACCTTC.

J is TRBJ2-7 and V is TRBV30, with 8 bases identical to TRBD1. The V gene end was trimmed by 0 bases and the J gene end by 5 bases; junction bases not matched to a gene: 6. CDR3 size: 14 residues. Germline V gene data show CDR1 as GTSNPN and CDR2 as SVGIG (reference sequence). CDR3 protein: CAWSVKDRAHEQYF. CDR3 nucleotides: TGTGCCTGGAGTGTAAAGGACAGGGCCCACGAGCAGTACTTC.

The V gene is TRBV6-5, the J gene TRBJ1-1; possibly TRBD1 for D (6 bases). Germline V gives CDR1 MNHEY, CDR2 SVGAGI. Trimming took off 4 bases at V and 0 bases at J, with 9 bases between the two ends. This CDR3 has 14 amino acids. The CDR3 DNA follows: TGTGCCAGCAGTTCGACAGGAGTGAACACTGAAGCTTTCTTT. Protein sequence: CASSSTGVNTEAFF.

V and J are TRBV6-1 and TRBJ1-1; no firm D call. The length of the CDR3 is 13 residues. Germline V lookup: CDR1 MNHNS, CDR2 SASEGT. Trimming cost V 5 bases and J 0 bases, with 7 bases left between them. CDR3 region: CASSPLLNTEAFF. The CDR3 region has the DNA TGTGCCAGCAGTCCGTTACTGAACACTGAAGCTTTCTTT.

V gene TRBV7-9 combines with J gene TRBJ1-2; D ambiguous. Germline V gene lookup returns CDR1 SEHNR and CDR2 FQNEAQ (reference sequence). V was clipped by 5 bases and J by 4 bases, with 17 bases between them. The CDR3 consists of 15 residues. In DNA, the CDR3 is TGTGCCAGCAGCCCAGCTGATGGACGGATCTATGGCTACACCTTC. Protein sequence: CASSPADGRIYGYTF.

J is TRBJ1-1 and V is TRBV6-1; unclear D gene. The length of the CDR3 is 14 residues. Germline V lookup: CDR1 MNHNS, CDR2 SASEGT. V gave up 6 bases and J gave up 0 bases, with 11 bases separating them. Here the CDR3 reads CASREHFMNTEAFF. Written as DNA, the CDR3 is TGTGCCAGCAGGGAACATTTCATGAACACTGAAGCTTTCTTT.

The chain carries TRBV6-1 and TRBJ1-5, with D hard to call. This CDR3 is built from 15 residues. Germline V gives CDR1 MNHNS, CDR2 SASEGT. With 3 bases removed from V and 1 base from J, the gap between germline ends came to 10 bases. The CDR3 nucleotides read TGTGCCAGCAGTGAGGTTCCAGCCAGCAATCAGCCCCAGCATTTT. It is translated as CASSEVPASNQPQHF.

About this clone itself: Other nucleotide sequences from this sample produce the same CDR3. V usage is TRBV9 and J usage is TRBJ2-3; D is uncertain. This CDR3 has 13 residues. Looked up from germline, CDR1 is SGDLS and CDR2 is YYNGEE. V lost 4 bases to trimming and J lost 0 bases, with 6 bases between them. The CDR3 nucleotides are TGTGCCAGCAGCCTTATTAGCACAGATACGCAGTATTTT. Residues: CASSLISTDTQYF.

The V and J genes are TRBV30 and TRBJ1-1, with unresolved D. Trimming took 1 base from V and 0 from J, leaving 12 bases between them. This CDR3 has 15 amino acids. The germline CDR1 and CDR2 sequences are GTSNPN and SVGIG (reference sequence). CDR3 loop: CAWSAPTRVNTEAFF. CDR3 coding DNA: TGTGCCTGGAGTGCGCCCACTAGGGTGAACACTGAAGCTTTCTTT.

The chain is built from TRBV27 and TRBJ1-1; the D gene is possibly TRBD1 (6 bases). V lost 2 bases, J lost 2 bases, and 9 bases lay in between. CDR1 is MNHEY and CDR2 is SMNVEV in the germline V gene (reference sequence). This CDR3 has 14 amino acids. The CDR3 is CASSLAGGNTEAFF. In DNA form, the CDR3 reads TGTGCCAGCAGTTTAGCTGGGGGCAACACTGAAGCTTTCTTT.

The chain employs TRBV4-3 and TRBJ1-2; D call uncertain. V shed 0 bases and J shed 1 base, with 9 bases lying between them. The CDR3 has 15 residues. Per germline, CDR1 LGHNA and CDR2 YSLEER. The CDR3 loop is CASSQDNWDNYGYTF. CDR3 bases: TGCGCCAGCAGCCAAGATAACTGGGATAACTATGGCTACACCTTC.

This CDR3 reads CAISGQGQGETQYF. CDR3 coding DNA: TGTGCCATCAGTGGACAGGGGCAGGGAGAGACCCAGTACTTC. The rearrangement joins TRBV10-3 to TRBJ2-5, with TRBD1 matching 8 bases. Trimming at V came to 4 bases and at J to 4 bases, leaving 5 bases not matched to a gene. The CDR3 is made up of 14 amino acids. Germline CDR1 and CDR2: ENHRY and SYGVKD.

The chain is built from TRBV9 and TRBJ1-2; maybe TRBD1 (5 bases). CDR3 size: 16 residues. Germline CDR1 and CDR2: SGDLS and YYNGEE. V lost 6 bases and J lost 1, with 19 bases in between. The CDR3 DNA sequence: TGTGCCAGCACCTCCGGTACTACAGGTTTTAACTATGGCTACACCTTC. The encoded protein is CASTSGTTGFNYGYTF.

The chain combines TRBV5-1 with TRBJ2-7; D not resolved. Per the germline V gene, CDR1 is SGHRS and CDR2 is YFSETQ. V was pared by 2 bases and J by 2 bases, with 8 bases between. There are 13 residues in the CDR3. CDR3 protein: CASSLGPTYEQYF. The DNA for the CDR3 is TGCGCCAGCAGCTTAGGGCCGACCTACGAGCAGTACTTC. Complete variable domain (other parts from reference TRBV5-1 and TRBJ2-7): KAGVTQTPRYLIKTRGQQVTLSCSPISGHRSVSWYQQTPGQGLQFLFEYFSETQRNKGNFPGRFSGRQFSNSRSEMNVSTLELGDSALYLCASSLGPTYEQYFGPGTRLTVT.

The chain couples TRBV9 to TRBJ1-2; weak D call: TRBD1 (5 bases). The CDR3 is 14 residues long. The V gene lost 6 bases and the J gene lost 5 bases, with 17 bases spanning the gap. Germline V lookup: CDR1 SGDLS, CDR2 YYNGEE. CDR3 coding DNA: TGTGCCAGCAACTTAGGAGGGGCCCAATATGGCTACACCTTC. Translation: CASNLGGAQYGYTF.

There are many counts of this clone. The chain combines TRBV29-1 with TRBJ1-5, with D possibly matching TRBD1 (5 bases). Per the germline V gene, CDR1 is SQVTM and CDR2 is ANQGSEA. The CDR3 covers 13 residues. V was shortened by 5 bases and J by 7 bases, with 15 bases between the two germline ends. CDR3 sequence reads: CSVLVGAGQPQHF. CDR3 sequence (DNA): TGCAGCGTTCTAGTAGGGGCTGGGCAGCCCCAGCATTTT.

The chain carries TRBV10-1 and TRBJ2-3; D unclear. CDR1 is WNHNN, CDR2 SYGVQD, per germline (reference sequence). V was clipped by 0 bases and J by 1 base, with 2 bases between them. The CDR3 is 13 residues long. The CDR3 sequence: CASSESGTDTQYF. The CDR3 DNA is TGCGCCAGCAGTGAGTCAGGCACAGATACGCAGTATTTT.

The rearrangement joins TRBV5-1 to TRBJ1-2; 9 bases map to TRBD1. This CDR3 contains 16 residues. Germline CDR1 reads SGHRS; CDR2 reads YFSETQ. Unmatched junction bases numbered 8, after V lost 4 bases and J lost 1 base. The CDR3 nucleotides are TGCGCCAGCAGCCCAGGACAGGGGCTCATTAACTATGGCTACACCTTC. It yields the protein CASSPGQGLINYGYTF. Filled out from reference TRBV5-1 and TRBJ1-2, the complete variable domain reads KAGVTQTPRYLIKTRGQQVTLSCSPISGHRSVSWYQQTPGQGLQFLFEYFSETQRNKGNFPGRFSGRQFSNSRSEMNVSTLELGDSALYLCASSPGQGLINYGYTFGSGTRLTVV.

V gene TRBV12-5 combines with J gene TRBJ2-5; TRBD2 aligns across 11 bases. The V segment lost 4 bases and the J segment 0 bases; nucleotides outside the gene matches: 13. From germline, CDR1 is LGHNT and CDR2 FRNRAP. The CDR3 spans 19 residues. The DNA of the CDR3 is TGTGCTAGTGGTTCCCGAGGACTAGCGGGCCTAGGGTACCAAGAGACCCAGTACTTC. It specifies CASGSRGLAGLGYQETQYF.

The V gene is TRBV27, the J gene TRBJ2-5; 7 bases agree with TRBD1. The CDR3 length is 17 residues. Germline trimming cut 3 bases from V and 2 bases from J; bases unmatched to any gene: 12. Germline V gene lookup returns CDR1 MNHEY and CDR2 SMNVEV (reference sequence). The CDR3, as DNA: TGTGCCAGCAGTTTCACAGGGGCCCGGTCTGGGCAAGAGACCCAGTACTTC. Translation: CASSFTGARSGQETQYF.

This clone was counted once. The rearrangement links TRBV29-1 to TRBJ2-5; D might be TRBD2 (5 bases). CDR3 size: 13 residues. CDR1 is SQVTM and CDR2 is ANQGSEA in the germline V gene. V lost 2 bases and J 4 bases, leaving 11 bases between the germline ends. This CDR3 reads CSVESPEGETQYF. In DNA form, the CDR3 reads TGCAGCGTTGAATCCCCAGAGGGAGAGACCCAGTACTTC.

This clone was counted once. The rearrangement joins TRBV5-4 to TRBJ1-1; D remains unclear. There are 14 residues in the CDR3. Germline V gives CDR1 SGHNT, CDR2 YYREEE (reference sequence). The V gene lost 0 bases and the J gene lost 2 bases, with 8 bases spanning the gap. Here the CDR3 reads CASSLVPLNTEAFF. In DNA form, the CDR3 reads TGTGCCAGCAGCTTGGTCCCATTAAACACTGAAGCTTTCTTT.

The CDR3 region has the DNA TGTGCCAGTAGTATAACCGGGACGGACTACGAGCAGTACTTC. It codes for CASSITGTDYEQYF. V usage is TRBV19 and J usage is TRBJ2-7; D may correspond to TRBD1 or TRBD2 (5 bases each). Germline V gene lookup returns CDR1 LNHDA and CDR2 SQIVND (reference sequence). V lost 2 bases, J lost 3 bases, and 11 bases lay in between. The CDR3 sequence is 14 residues long.

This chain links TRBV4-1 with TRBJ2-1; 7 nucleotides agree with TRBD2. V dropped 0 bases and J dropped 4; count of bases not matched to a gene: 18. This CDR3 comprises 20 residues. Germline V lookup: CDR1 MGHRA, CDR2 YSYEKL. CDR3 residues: CASSQEVFTIAGRQYNEQFF. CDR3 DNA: TGCGCCAGCAGCCAAGAAGTTTTTACTATAGCGGGCCGACAATACAATGAGCAGTTCTTC.

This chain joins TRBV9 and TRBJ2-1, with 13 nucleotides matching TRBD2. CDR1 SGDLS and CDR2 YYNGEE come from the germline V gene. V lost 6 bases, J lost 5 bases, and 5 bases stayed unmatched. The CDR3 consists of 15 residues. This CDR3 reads CASNTGTSGNNEQFF. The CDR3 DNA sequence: TGTGCCAGCAACACCGGGACTAGCGGGAACAATGAGCAGTTCTTC.

The CDR3 reads CASSQDLFEADLAKNIQYF. The DNA for the CDR3 is TGCGCCAGCAGCCAAGATCTGTTCGAGGCAGATCTAGCCAAAAACATTCAGTACTTC. This chain connects TRBV4-1 to TRBJ2-4; D is undetermined. Germline V gene lookup returns CDR1 MGHRA and CDR2 YSYEKL. There are 19 residues in the CDR3. Trimming cost V 0 bases and J 0 bases, with 18 bases left between them.

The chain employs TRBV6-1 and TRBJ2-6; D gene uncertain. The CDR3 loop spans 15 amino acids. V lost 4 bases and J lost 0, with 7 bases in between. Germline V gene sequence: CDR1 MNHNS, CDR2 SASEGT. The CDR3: CASSAQSSGANVLTF. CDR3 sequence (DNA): TGTGCCAGCAGTGCCCAGAGCTCTGGGGCCAACGTCCTGACTTTC.

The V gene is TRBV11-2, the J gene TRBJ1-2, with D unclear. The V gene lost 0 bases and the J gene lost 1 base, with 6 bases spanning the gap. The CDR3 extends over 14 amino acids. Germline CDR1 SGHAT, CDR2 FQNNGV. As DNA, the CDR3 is TGTGCCAGCAGCTTAGAAAGGGATAACTATGGCTACACCTTC. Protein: CASSLERDNYGYTF.